The source of this T cell receptor (beta chain) is a study of cytomegalovirus exposure and HLA in healthy donors. The PCR was carried out with 60 Vbeta primers and 13 Jbeta primers. Measured with immunoSEQ multiplex PCR; TCRdb has only the in-frame clones, and not every one. The data contain around 150,000 clones, about 75% of them singletons. The CDR3 is 13 amino acids. The V gene end was trimmed by 3 bases and the J gene end by 7 bases; junction bases not matched to a gene: 4. Per germline, CDR1 KGHSH and CDR2 LQKENI. The J gene is TRBJ1-2, the V gene TRBV18, with 8 bases fitting TRBD1. The TCR originated in a man aged 55 to 70 in good health and CMV-seronegative. Sequencing was performed on PBMCs. DNA of the CDR3: TGTGCCAGCTCACCCCAGCAGGGGGCTGGCTACACCTTC. Amino acids: CASSPQQGAGYTF.